Presented here are 29 T cell receptor beta chains from one specimen sequenced in a study of cytomegalovirus exposure and HLA in healthy donors. The PCR contained 60 Vbeta and 13 Jbeta primers. Repertoires were generated with immunoSEQ multiplex PCR, while TCRdb's copy carries only in-frame clones and drops some. The profile shows 150,000 or so clones, roughly 68% of them singletons. The sequenced sample was PBMCs. These receptors all stem from a man aged 30 to 45 in good health and CMV-seropositive.

The chain has TRBV5-1 and TRBJ2-5; 11 positions agree with TRBD1. Germline loops: CDR1 SGHRS, CDR2 YFSETQ. J was trimmed by 2 bases and V by 4 bases; bases with no gene match: 4. There are 15 residues in the CDR3. This CDR3 reads CASSRDRGIQETQYF. For the CDR3, the DNA is TGCGCCAGCAGCAGGGACAGGGGGATACAAGAGACCCAGTACTTC.

The V gene is TRBV5-1, the J gene TRBJ1-2; D is uncertain. The V end was cut by 3 bases, the J end by 8 bases, with 17 bases between. CDR1 SGHRS and CDR2 YFSETQ come from the germline V gene. The CDR3 runs to 14 residues. The CDR3 DNA reads TGCGCCAGCAGCTCCTCCCCGGGAACGGGCGGCTACACCTTC. Amino acid sequence: CASSSSPGTGGYTF.

This sequence joins TRBV5-1 and TRBJ1-3; 7 nucleotides match TRBD1. The V and J ends lost 0 bases and 0 bases, in that order; junction bases with no gene match: 9. CDR1 SGHRS and CDR2 YFSETQ come from the germline V gene. The CDR3 loop spans 18 amino acids. The CDR3 here is CASSLVGGLTTSGNTIYF. Written as DNA, the CDR3 is TGCGCCAGCAGCTTGGTAGGGGGCCTAACAACCTCTGGAAACACCATATATTTT.

The V gene is TRBV10-1, the J gene TRBJ2-2; 9 bases map to TRBD1. The V and J ends lost 6 bases and 2 bases, in that order; junction bases with no gene match: 7. CDR3 length: 16 residues. Looked up from germline, CDR1 is WNHNN and CDR2 is SYGVQD (reference sequence). The CDR3 sequence: CASSPPGQGNTGELFF. The DNA for the CDR3 is TGCGCCAGCAGCCCCCCGGGACAGGGAAACACCGGGGAGCTGTTTTTT.

V and J are TRBV7-2 and TRBJ1-4; the D is unclear. CDR1 is SGHTA, CDR2 FQGNSA, per germline. V was pared by 2 bases and J by 11 bases, with 12 bases between. The CDR3 totals 13 residues. DNA of the CDR3: TGTGCCAGCAGCTTATTTCCTTTCGGGAAACTGTTTTTT. It encodes CASSLFPFGKLFF.

V gene TRBV7-9 combines with J gene TRBJ1-1, with D unresolved. CDR1 and CDR2 from the germline V gene are SEHNR and FQNEAQ (reference sequence). Trimming took off 4 bases at V and 6 bases at J, with 12 bases between the two ends. This CDR3 spans 13 amino acids. CDR3: CASSSIPGSEAFF. The DNA for the CDR3 is TGTGCCAGCAGCTCAATCCCGGGATCTGAAGCTTTCTTT.

The gene calls are TRBV6-4 and TRBJ1-2; 9 nucleotides line up with TRBD1. V shed 5 bases and J 7 bases; nucleotides not matched to a gene: 8. The CDR3 loop spans 14 amino acids. The germline V gene encodes CDR1 MRHNA and CDR2 SNTAGT. DNA for the CDR3: TGTGCCAGCAGTTCTACCGGGACAGGGAGTGGCTACACCTTC. It codes for CASSSTGTGSGYTF.

This clone was seen only a few times. The chain employs TRBV28 and TRBJ2-7, with TRBD2 identical over 8 bases. The J segment lost 3 bases and the V segment lost 2 bases, leaving 6 bases of the junction unmatched. Looked up from germline, CDR1 is MDHEN and CDR2 is SYDVKM. The CDR3 consists of 15 residues. In nucleotides, the CDR3 is TGTGCCAGCAGTTTACTAGCGGGCGAGGACTACGAGCAGTACTTC. Translated, it gives CASSLLAGEDYEQYF.

This clone occurred a few times. The chain uses TRBV5-5 and TRBJ2-7; TRBD2 matches 7 bases. V gave up 2 bases and J gave up 0 bases; unmatched junction bases: 8. CDR1 is SGHKS, CDR2 YYEKEE, per germline (reference sequence). The CDR3 is 16 residues long. For the CDR3, the DNA is TGTGCCAGCAGCTTAGAGCGGGGCGGGAACTCCTACGAGCAGTACTTC. The encoded protein is CASSLERGGNSYEQYF.

The genes are TRBV5-1 and TRBJ2-1; 11 positions match TRBD2. The germline gives CDR1 SGHRS, CDR2 YFSETQ. The CDR3 totals 20 residues. Trimming removed 4 bases from V and 4 bases from J; junction bases left unmatched: 19. CDR3 nucleotides: TGCGCCAGCAGCATAGCCGGGACAGCCCCAGGACTAGCGGGTTACAATGAGCAGTTCTTC. Amino acid sequence: CASSIAGTAPGLAGYNEQFF.

The table lists this clone with a few counts. V usage is TRBV7-6 and J usage is TRBJ2-1; TRBD1 matches at 8 bases. The germline V gene has CDR1 SGHVS and CDR2 FNYEAQ. The CDR3 runs to 15 residues. Germline trimming cut 2 bases from V and 2 bases from J; bases unmatched to any gene: 2. CDR3 loop: CASSLKGQAYNEQFF. Here the CDR3 DNA reads TGTGCCAGCAGCTTAAAGGGACAGGCCTACAATGAGCAGTTCTTC.

V and J are TRBV19 and TRBJ2-7; 7 nucleotides line up with TRBD1. The CDR3 runs to 13 residues. Looked up from germline, CDR1 is LNHDA and CDR2 is SQIVND (reference sequence). V shed 7 bases and J 4 bases; nucleotides not matched to a gene: 7. The CDR3 here is CASNRDRGYEQYF. The DNA of the CDR3 is TGTGCCAGTAACCGGGACAGAGGTTACGAGCAGTACTTC.

The chain has TRBV30 and TRBJ2-2; 9 nucleotides line up with TRBD2. CDR3 length: 15 residues. Unmatched junction bases numbered 7, after V lost 1 base and J lost 7 bases. Germline V gene lookup returns CDR1 GTSNPN and CDR2 SVGIG (reference sequence). The CDR3 sequence is CAWSGGRVKVGELFF. CDR3 DNA: TGTGCCTGGAGTGGCGGGAGGGTAAAGGTCGGGGAGCTGTTTTTT.

This clone has more than one count but fewer than ten. The chain uses TRBV18 and TRBJ1-5; D not resolved. The CDR3 is 12 residues long. Germline CDR1 reads KGHSH; CDR2 reads LQKENI. Between the trimmed V and J ends, which lost 3 bases and 5 bases, there was a span of 5 bases. CDR3 bases: TGTGCCAGCTCACCCGGGGATCAGCCCCAGCATTTT. Its translation: CASSPGDQPQHF.

The chain carries TRBV6-5 and TRBJ1-1; weak D call: TRBD1 (6 bases). Trimming cost V 0 bases and J 6 bases, with 8 bases left between them. The CDR3 contains 13 residues. Germline CDR1 reads MNHEY; CDR2 reads SVGAGI. This CDR3 reads CASSYSDRSEAFF. In DNA form, the CDR3 reads TGTGCCAGCAGTTACTCGGACAGATCTGAAGCTTTCTTT.

This clone has only one observation. The gene calls are TRBV21-1 and TRBJ2-7; TRBD2, the table's D call, was not compared with the DNA. TRBV21-1 is a pseudogene. The CDR3 sequence is 14 residues long. CDR3 DNA sequence: TGTGCCAGCATCCTTAGCGGGAGGGGCAACGAGCAGTACTTC. Translating it yields CASILSGRGNEQYF.

Of note for this clone: Other DNA sequences from this sample encode an identical CDR3 as well. CDR3 bases: TGTGCCATCAGTGATGGGACAGGAAACAATCAGCCCCAGCATTTT. Amino acids: CAISDGTGNNQPQHF. The chain joins TRBV10-3 to TRBJ1-5, with 8 nucleotides matching TRBD1. Looked up from germline, CDR1 is ENHRY and CDR2 is SYGVKD. The length of the CDR3 is 15 residues. Losses at the gene ends were 3 bases for V and 3 bases for J; bases not matched to a gene: 4.

J is TRBJ2-1 and V is TRBV5-1, with 7 bases matching TRBD2. V was pared by 0 bases and J by 8 bases, with 8 bases of the junction left unmatched. Germline V gene lookup returns CDR1 SGHRS and CDR2 YFSETQ. The length of the CDR3 is 15 residues. For the CDR3, the DNA is TGCGCCAGCAGCTTGGGTAGGGGAGGGTACGATGAGCAGTTCTTC. Translated, it gives CASSLGRGGYDEQFF.

This clone showed up just a few times. A junction boundary mismatches the germline segment, possibly from a read error. The J gene is TRBJ2-7, the V gene TRBV7-9; 11 bases map to TRBD1. Per germline, CDR1 SEHNR and CDR2 FQNEAQ (reference sequence). The length of the CDR3 is 14 residues. The DNA of the CDR3 is TGTTCCAGCAGCTGGGACAGGGGGTACCACGAGCAGTACTTC. Protein: CSSSWDRGYHEQYF.

In its sample, this clone was seen a few times. The rearrangement joins TRBV19 to TRBJ2-7; 7 bases are a match to TRBD2. The J segment lost 2 bases and the V segment lost 4 bases, leaving 5 bases of the junction unmatched. The CDR3 totals 14 residues. Germline V lookup: CDR1 LNHDA, CDR2 SQIVND (reference sequence). CDR3 amino acids: CASSKQGGTYEQYF. CDR3 DNA: TGTGCCAGTAGTAAGCAGGGAGGGACCTACGAGCAGTACTTC. Supplemented by reference TRBV19 and TRBJ2-7, the full variable domain reads DGGITQSPKYLFRKEGQNVTLSCEQNLNHDAMYWYRQDPGQGLRLIYYSQIVNDFQKGDIAEGYSVSREKKESFPLTVTSAQKNPTAFYLCASSKQGGTYEQYFGPGTRLTVT.

This chain connects TRBV4-1 to TRBJ2-7; TRBD1 matches at 8 bases. The CDR3 has 15 amino acids. V lost 1 base, J lost 2 bases, and 4 bases stayed unmatched. Looked up from germline, CDR1 is MGHRA and CDR2 is YSYEKL. DNA of the CDR3: TGCGCCAGCAGCCAAGTCCCAGGGGGCCCCTACGAGCAGTACTTC. Protein: CASSQVPGGPYEQYF.

CDR3 in DNA: TGCAGTGCCACTAGAGGTACGCAGTATTTT. Amino acids: CSATRGTQYF. The chain uses TRBV20-1 and TRBJ2-3; tentatively, D is TRBD2 (5 bases). The V end was cut by 6 bases, the J end by 8 bases, with 9 bases between. This CDR3 region has 10 residues. CDR1 is DFQATT and CDR2 is SNEGSKA in the germline V gene (reference sequence).

The chain carries TRBV7-2 and TRBJ2-3; D is undetermined. Trimming took off 2 bases at V and 1 base at J, with 10 bases between the two ends. The CDR3 contains 15 residues. In germline, CDR1 is SGHTA, CDR2 FQGNSA. In nucleotides, the CDR3 is TGTGCCAGCAGCTTATACGGGTCCCGCACAGATACGCAGTATTTT. Translated, it gives CASSLYGSRTDTQYF.

V gene TRBV6-5 combines with J gene TRBJ1-1; no clear D. Germline V gives CDR1 MNHEY, CDR2 SVGAGI. The ends were cut back, 4 bases at V and 3 bases at J, with 12 bases in the middle. The CDR3 runs to 14 residues. The CDR3 coding sequence is TGTGCCAGCAGTTCCTTCTTAGTTGACACTGAAGCTTTCTTT. Translated: CASSSFLVDTEAFF.

The chain uses TRBV19 and TRBJ2-2, with a tentative D call TRBD2 (6 bases). Germline-derived CDR1 and CDR2 are LNHDA and SQIVND (reference sequence). V was pared by 5 bases and J by 7 bases, with 20 bases between. This CDR3 has 16 residues. DNA of the CDR3: TGTGCCAGTAGTCCGTGGGGGGTAGGGATTATCGGGGAGCTGTTTTTT. It is translated as CASSPWGVGIIGELFF. Together with reference TRBV19 and TRBJ2-2, the CDR3 gives the full variable domain: DGGITQSPKYLFRKEGQNVTLSCEQNLNHDAMYWYRQDPGQGLRLIYYSQIVNDFQKGDIAEGYSVSREKKESFPLTVTSAQKNPTAFYLCASSPWGVGIIGELFFGEGSRLTVL.

This chain connects TRBV7-9 to TRBJ2-3, with 14 bases fitting TRBD2. V gave up 9 bases and J gave up 6 bases; unmatched junction bases: 5. CDR1 SEHNR and CDR2 FQNEAQ come from the germline V gene (reference sequence). The CDR3 runs to 14 residues. In nucleotides, the CDR3 is TGTGCCAGGGGGACTAGCGGGAGTTTTGATACGCAGTATTTT. Translating it yields CARGTSGSFDTQYF. The full variable domain, with the rest looked up from reference TRBV7-9 and TRBJ2-3, is DTGVSQNPRHKITKRGQNVTFRCDPISEHNRLYWYRQTLGQGPEFLTYFQNEAQLEKSRLLSDRFSAERPKGSFSTLEIQRTEQGDSAMYLCARGTSGSFDTQYFGPGTRLTVL.

The CDR3 DNA follows: TGTGCCAGCAGCGTCGACGGGGGGAGCGCTGAAGCTTTCTTT. Amino acids: CASSVDGGSAEAFF. The chain joins TRBV9 to TRBJ1-1, with a weak D call TRBD1 (5 bases). In germline, CDR1 is SGDLS, CDR2 YYNGEE. The CDR3 contains 14 residues. V was shortened by 2 bases and J by 6 bases, with 14 bases between the two germline ends.

V usage is TRBV2 and J usage is TRBJ1-2; the D gene is possibly TRBD1 (5 bases). In germline, CDR1 is SNHLY, CDR2 FYNNEI. The V and J ends lost 4 bases and 10 bases respectively, with 13 bases between them. The CDR3 has 12 amino acids. In nucleotides, the CDR3 is TGTGCCAGCAGTGTATTTGGAGGGGACTACACCTTC. It yields the protein CASSVFGGDYTF. The whole variable domain, remainder taken from reference TRBV2 and TRBJ1-2, is EPEVTQTPSHQVTQMGQEVILRCVPISNHLYFYWYRQILGQKVEFLVSFYNNEISEKSEIFDDQFSVERPDGSNFTLKIRSTKLEDSAMYFCASSVFGGDYTFGSGTRLTVV.

Comment on this clone: Likely a read error: the CDR3 ends without its conserved phenylalanine or tryptophan. The chain employs TRBV6-5 and TRBJ1-2; D is ambiguous. Germline lookup yields CDR1 MNHEY and CDR2 SVGAGI. The CDR3 is made up of 12 amino acids. Trimming stripped 7 bases from V and 8 bases from J, with 14 bases between. The CDR3 sequence: CASIGGLGGYTL. CDR3 sequence (DNA): TGTGCCAGCATAGGAGGGTTAGGCGGCTACACCCTC.